This TCR beta chain is drawn from a study of beta chain features in type 1 diabetes. Sequenced material consisted of expressed TCRB transcripts (all of the isolated RNA was reverse transcribed). Profiled with immunoSEQ multiplex PCR; TCRdb holds only in-frame clones, not every one. In the table there are about 330,000 clones, roughly 9.6% of which are singletons. Germline lookup yields CDR1 SGHVS and CDR2 FNYEAQ. This CDR3 region has 14 residues. Trimming cost V 1 base and J 3 bases; bases outside gene matches: 2. Sequenced: naive CD4+ T cells from blood. The rearrangement uses TRBV7-6 and TRBJ2-5; 7 nucleotides line up with TRBD2. The sequence was collected from a woman aged 30 to 39 in good health. CDR3 region: CASSLGAGEETQYF. The CDR3 DNA is TGTGCCAGCAGCTTAGGTGCGGGGGAAGAGACCCAGTACTTC.